Listed here are 5 T cell receptor beta chains from one sample, sequenced in a study of graft-versus-host responses after intestinal transplantation. These receptors' antigens are unknown. The data were produced by immunoSEQ multiplex PCR, yet TCRdb's version contains in-frame clones alone and is incomplete. This repertoire shows 85,000 to 100,000 clones, 85% to 95% found once; its top ten account for over 0.055%. This specimen was unstimulated CD8+ T cells sorted from spleen or lymph node cells, taken before transplant. The receptors come from a human donor who was the organ donor for an intestinal transplant.

V is TRBV18 and J is TRBJ1-5, with 9 bases identical to TRBD1. Germline CDR1 KGHSH, CDR2 LQKENI. The ends lost 2 bases at V and 5 bases at J; junction bases unmatched: 10. This CDR3 contains 17 residues. In DNA form, the CDR3 reads TGTGCCAGCTCACCATCAGCCGGGACAGGGATCGATCAGCCCCAGCATTTT. This codes for CASSPSAGTGIDQPQHF.

This clone was detected only a few times. The rearrangement joins TRBV30 to TRBJ1-2; D might be TRBD1 (6 bases). The germline gives CDR1 GTSNPN, CDR2 SVGIG (reference sequence). The CDR3 spans 13 residues. The V end lost 4 bases, the J end lost 4 bases, and 13 bases lay between the germline ends. The CDR3, as DNA: TGTGCCTGGACAGCGACAGGTGTCTATGGCTACACCTTC. As protein: CAWTATGVYGYTF.

This sequence joins TRBV5-6 and TRBJ1-2; 9 bases are a match to TRBD1. Trimming at V came to 4 bases and at J to 10 bases, leaving 11 bases not matched to a gene. The CDR3 has 14 residues. Germline V gene data show CDR1 as SGHDT and CDR2 as YYEEEE. CDR3 sequence: CASSTSGTGIDYTF. The CDR3 nucleotides read TGTGCCAGCAGCACTTCCGGGACAGGGATTGACTACACCTTC. The whole variable domain, remainder taken from reference TRBV5-6 and TRBJ1-2, is DAGVTQSPTHLIKTRGQQVTLRCSPKSGHDTVSWYQQALGQGPQFIFQYYEEEERQRGNFPDRFSGHQFPNYSSELNVNALLLGDSALYLCASSTSGTGIDYTFGSGTRLTVV.

This chain joins TRBV11-2 and TRBJ2-5, with 9 positions matching TRBD1. CDR1 and CDR2 (germline): SGHAT, FQNNGV. V lost 2 bases and J lost 5; bases outside the gene matches: 9. CDR3 length: 16 residues. The CDR3 region is CASSLWLRDRAETQYF. The CDR3 DNA reads as TGTGCCAGCAGCTTATGGCTTCGGGACAGGGCGGAGACCCAGTACTTC.

The chain joins TRBV6-1 to TRBJ1-5; maybe TRBD1 (5 bases). The CDR3 spans 15 residues. Germline CDR1 reads MNHNS; CDR2 reads SASEGT. V lost 2 bases to trimming and J lost 4 bases, with 12 bases between them. The CDR3 DNA follows: TGTGCCAGCAGTGAATGGGGGGAGAGTAATCAGCCCCAGCATTTT. Residues: CASSEWGESNQPQHF.